The 26 T cell receptor beta chains below were found in one sample sequenced in a study of response to subunit inactivated influenza vaccine (dated by TCRdb to 2016 to 2019). The library came from RT-PCR. The listed sequencing device is Illumina HiSeq 2500. Through fastp at Q25 and MiXCR, TCRdb rebuilt clones from the public reads, retaining in-frame beta chains. Identical CDR3 proteins give one entry, which carries the most common genes and DNA. The sample table holds fewer than 250,000 distinct CDR3 sequences, of which about an eighth were seen once. Of the sample, about 26% falls within the top ten clones. The sequencing here drew on CD8+ T cells sorted from PBMCs, taken 5 days after vaccination. These TCRs come from a man aged 45-65 years who received an inactivated influenza vaccine. Donor details come from another sample of the same person, matched by shared clones.

This clonotype appeared once. V usage is TRBV25-1 and J usage is TRBJ2-2; no clear D. Per germline, CDR1 MGHDK and CDR2 SYGVNS. The ends were cut back, 1 base at V and 1 base at J, with 4 bases in the middle. CDR3 size: 14 residues. This CDR3 is CASSEFWNTGELFF. In DNA form, the CDR3 reads TGTGCCAGCAGTGAATTCTGGAACACCGGGGAGCTGTTTTTT.

This chain connects TRBV5-1 to TRBJ1-1; maybe TRBD1 (6 bases). Trimming took 6 bases from V and 1 from J, leaving 25 bases between them. Germline V gene data show CDR1 as SGHRS and CDR2 as YFSETQ. The CDR3 length is 18 residues. CDR3 in amino acids: CASTNPRAGDGKNTEAFF. The CDR3 nucleotides read TGCGCCAGCACCAACCCCCGGGCAGGGGACGGAAAGAACACTGAAGCTTTCTTT.

DNA for the CDR3: TGCAGTGCTAGAGATTGGGAGACAGGGAGCACTGAAGCTTTCTTT. It is translated as CSARDWETGSTEAFF. The V call is TRBV20-1, the J call TRBJ1-1, with 7 bases that match TRBD1. The CDR3 consists of 15 residues. The germline gives CDR1 DFQATT, CDR2 SNEGSKA (reference sequence). V trimming: 0 bases; J trimming: 4 bases; junction bases outside the gene matches: 8.

This clonotype was counted a few times. This chain connects TRBV2 to TRBJ2-1; tentative D call: TRBD1 (5 bases). CDR3 length equals 15 residues. V shed 5 bases and J shed 0 bases, with 11 bases lying between them. Germline V gene data show CDR1 as SNHLY and CDR2 as FYNNEI. The CDR3, as DNA: TGTGCCAGCAGTTTACAGGTATACTCCTACAATGAGCAGTTCTTC. It encodes CASSLQVYSYNEQFF.

The rearrangement joins TRBV11-2 to TRBJ2-7; 7 bases are shared with TRBD1. Unmatched junction bases numbered 3, after V lost 1 base and J lost 3 bases. The length of the CDR3 is 14 residues. Germline V gene sequence: CDR1 SGHAT, CDR2 FQNNGV. This chain's CDR3 is CASSLGDSLYEQYF. CDR3 coding DNA: TGTGCCAGCAGCTTAGGGGACAGTCTCTACGAGCAGTACTTC.

The rearrangement uses TRBV15 and TRBJ2-7; perhaps TRBD1 as D (5 bases). The CDR3 sequence is 12 residues long. The ends were cut back, 2 bases at V and 7 bases at J, with 9 bases in the middle. CDR1 is LNHNV and CDR2 is YYDKDF in the germline V gene (reference sequence). The DNA for the CDR3 is TGTGCCACCAGCAGAACAGGCTTTGAGCAGTACTTC. Its translation is CATSRTGFEQYF.

This rearrangement joins TRBV12-3 or TRBV12-4 to TRBJ1-1, with D possibly matching TRBD1 (5 bases). This CDR3 has 16 amino acids. Trimming took 3 bases from V and 3 from J, leaving 17 bases between them. CDR3 DNA sequence: TGTGCCAGCAGTTTCCTATTTTCAAAAGGGGACACTGAAGCTTTCTTT. Protein sequence: CASSFLFSKGDTEAFF.

There are many counts of this clonotype. This sequence joins TRBV2 and TRBJ2-2; a possible D gene is TRBD2 (5 bases). This CDR3 contains 15 residues. The germline V and J ends were trimmed by 5 bases and 5 bases, with 15 bases remaining between them. Per germline, CDR1 SNHLY and CDR2 FYNNEI. DNA of the CDR3: TGTGCCAGCAGTTTTTCCCAGCGCGGGACCGGGGAGCTGTTTTTT. This gives the protein CASSFSQRGTGELFF.

The chain links TRBV5-6 to TRBJ1-2; D gene ambiguous. CDR3 length: 16 residues. Germline loops: CDR1 SGHDT, CDR2 YYEEEE. V lost 0 bases and J 3 bases, leaving 15 bases between the germline ends. In DNA, the CDR3 is TGTGCCAGCAGCTTGGTCGCTGAGTGGAGGGACTATGGCTACACCTTC. It specifies CASSLVAEWRDYGYTF.

There are a few counts of this clonotype. The chain employs TRBV7-9 and TRBJ2-3; a weak D match, TRBD1 (5 bases). There are 15 residues in the CDR3. Germline V gene data show CDR1 as SEHNR and CDR2 as FQNEAQ (reference sequence). V lost 1 base and J lost 2, with 10 bases in between. The CDR3 loop is CASSLGQPPTDTQYF. CDR3 bases: TGTGCCAGCAGCTTAGGACAGCCTCCCACAGATACGCAGTATTTT.

This clonotype has just a few counts. This chain uses TRBV5-1 with TRBJ2-5; 9 bases fit TRBD1. Per germline, CDR1 SGHRS and CDR2 YFSETQ. After removal of 0 bases from V and 7 bases from J, the junction contained 4 bases not matched to a gene. This CDR3 spans 14 amino acids. CDR3 region: CASSLGQGEMTQYF. The CDR3 nucleotides read TGCGCCAGCAGCTTGGGACAGGGGGAGATGACCCAGTACTTC.

The genes are TRBV5-6 and TRBJ2-7; D may be TRBD1 (5 bases). This CDR3 spans 14 amino acids. The germline gives CDR1 SGHDT, CDR2 YYEEEE. Trimming took off 4 bases at V and 2 bases at J, with 13 bases between the two ends. The DNA for the CDR3 is TGTGCCAGCAGCCTAGGGGCGGATACCTACGAGCAGTACTTC. Translation gives CASSLGADTYEQYF.

This clonotype was counted a few times. This rearrangement joins TRBV12-3 or TRBV12-4 to TRBJ1-1; D uncertain. The CDR3 runs to 14 residues. The V end was cut by 1 base, the J end by 6 bases, with 12 bases between. The chain's CDR3 is CASSLGGGRAEAFF. CDR3 coding DNA: TGTGCCAGCAGTTTAGGCGGAGGAAGGGCTGAAGCTTTCTTT.

The rearrangement links TRBV28 to TRBJ1-5, with D uncertain. Germline CDR1 reads MDHEN; CDR2 reads SYDVKM. Trimming removed 3 bases at V and 4 bases at J, with 10 bases between. The CDR3 spans 14 residues. The CDR3 region is CASSLPRQNQPQHF. The CDR3 nucleotides read TGTGCCAGCAGTTTGCCCAGGCAAAATCAGCCCCAGCATTTT. The full variable domain, in which reference TRBV28 and TRBJ1-5 provide the parts outside the CDR3, is DVKVTQSSRYLVKRTGEKVFLECVQDMDHENMFWYRQDPGLGLRLIYFSYDVKMKEKGDIPEGYSVSREKKERFSLILESASTNQTSMYLCASSLPRQNQPQHFGDGTRLSIL.

The chain employs TRBV7-9 and TRBJ1-2; 7 positions match TRBD1. The J segment lost 2 bases and the V segment lost 1 base, leaving 7 bases of the junction unmatched. The CDR3 has 16 residues. Germline CDR1 SEHNR, CDR2 FQNEAQ (reference sequence). CDR3 in amino acids: CASSLDQGGPNYGYTF. Written as DNA, the CDR3 is TGTGCCAGCAGCTTAGACCAGGGGGGACCCAACTATGGCTACACCTTC.

The J gene is TRBJ2-5, the V gene TRBV21-1; the table's D call of TRBD1 was not tested on the DNA. TRBV21-1 is an annotated pseudogene. This CDR3 spans 15 amino acids. The CDR3 loop is CASQCRDISQETQYF. DNA of the CDR3: TGTGCCAGCCAGTGCCGGGACATCTCCCAAGAGACCCAGTACTTC.

This clonotype was counted between two and nine times. The V call is TRBV6-2 or TRBV6-3, the J call TRBJ1-1, with D perhaps TRBD1 (6 bases). CDR1 and CDR2 (germline): MNHEY, SVGEGT. The CDR3 is 13 amino acids. V gave up 6 bases and J gave up 4 bases, with 12 bases separating them. CDR3 bases: TGTGCCAGCAGCCACAGGGTTGGCACTGAAGCTTTCTTT. Its protein is CASSHRVGTEAFF.

This clonotype was seen a few times. The gene calls are TRBV20-1 and TRBJ2-1; 8 nucleotides line up with TRBD2. The CDR3 totals 15 residues. J lost 5 bases, V lost 0 bases, and 6 bases had no gene match. Per the germline V gene, CDR1 is DFQATT and CDR2 is SNEGSKA (reference sequence). In DNA, the CDR3 is TGCAGTGCTAGAGATTTCGGGGGGGGCCACAATGAGCAGTTCTTC. It codes for CSARDFGGGHNEQFF.

The genes are TRBV20-1 and TRBJ2-3, with 8 bases identical to TRBD2. V was clipped by 3 bases and J by 0 bases; unmatched bases: 2. Germline CDR1 and CDR2: DFQATT and SNEGSKA (reference sequence). CDR3 length: 14 residues. CDR3 protein: CSASGGASTDTQYF. The CDR3 region has the DNA TGCAGTGCTAGCGGGGGGGCTAGCACAGATACGCAGTATTTT.

The chain carries TRBV28 and TRBJ2-7, with TRBD2 matching 10 bases. Per germline, CDR1 MDHEN and CDR2 SYDVKM. The CDR3 loop spans 13 amino acids. The junction had 3 bases not matched to a gene; V was cut back by 6 bases and J by 4 bases. In nucleotides, the CDR3 is TGTGCCAGCAGCCCTAGCGGGGGATACGAGCAGTACTTC. It is translated as CASSPSGGYEQYF.

This clonotype was observed a few times. The CDR3 protein is CASSYYRAPEVNEKLFF. The CDR3 nucleotides read TGCGCCAGCAGCTATTACCGGGCTCCTGAAGTAAATGAAAAACTGTTTTTT. The rearrangement links TRBV4-1 to TRBJ1-4; D remains unclear. The germline V gene encodes CDR1 MGHRA and CDR2 YSYEKL. The CDR3 totals 17 residues. Deletions cut 5 bases from V and 5 bases from J, with 21 bases between.

There are a few counts of this clonotype. The chain joins TRBV28 to TRBJ1-1, with TRBD1 identical over 9 bases. Looked up from germline, CDR1 is MDHEN and CDR2 is SYDVKM. The V gene end was trimmed by 1 base and the J gene end by 4 bases; junction bases not matched to a gene: 4. The CDR3 has 15 residues. Written as DNA, the CDR3 is TGTGCCAGCAGTTTATCGACAGGGGGGGTCACTGAAGCTTTCTTT. Translated, it gives CASSLSTGGVTEAFF.

In this sample, this clonotype turned up a few times. The rearrangement joins TRBV4-2 to TRBJ2-3, with 11 bases that match TRBD2. The CDR3 contains 16 residues. V was clipped by 3 bases and J by 2 bases; unmatched bases: 4. CDR1 and CDR2 from the germline V gene are LGHNA and YNFKEQ. The CDR3 here is CASSHWGLAVTDTQYF. CDR3 nucleotide sequence: TGTGCCAGCAGCCACTGGGGACTAGCGGTCACAGATACGCAGTATTTT.

This chain links TRBV20-1 with TRBJ2-7, with no clear D. Per the germline V gene, CDR1 is DFQATT and CDR2 is SNEGSKA (reference sequence). The CDR3 spans 12 residues. The V end was cut by 5 bases, the J end by 0 bases, with 8 bases between. Here the CDR3 reads CSAAFRSYEQYF. The CDR3 DNA reads TGCAGTGCTGCTTTCCGCTCCTACGAGCAGTACTTC.

This rearrangement joins TRBV11-2 to TRBJ2-7; D is unresolved. The CDR3 contains 13 residues. Trimming took off 1 base at V and 6 bases at J, with 10 bases between the two ends. Per germline, CDR1 SGHAT and CDR2 FQNNGV. The CDR3 region has the DNA TGTGCCAGCAGCTTAGGCTTGCCGTCCGAGCAGTACTTC. This sequence encodes CASSLGLPSEQYF. The variable domain in full, with the rest retrieved from reference TRBV11-2 and TRBJ2-7, is EAGVAQSPRYKIIEKRQSVAFWCNPISGHATLYWYQQILGQGPKLLIQFQNNGVVDDSQLPKDRFSAERLKGVDSTLKIQPAKLEDSAVYLCASSLGLPSEQYFGPGTRLTVT.

In this sample, this clonotype turned up a few times. The chain combines TRBV6-2 or TRBV6-3 with TRBJ1-5; 8 nucleotides align to TRBD1. This CDR3 is 15 amino acids long. With 2 bases clipped from V and 7 bases from J, the junction kept 7 bases outside the gene matches. The germline V gene encodes CDR1 MNHEY and CDR2 SVGEGT. CDR3 protein: CASSYGQGLGQPQHF. CDR3 DNA sequence: TGTGCCAGCAGTTACGGACAGGGTCTGGGACAGCCCCAGCATTTT.